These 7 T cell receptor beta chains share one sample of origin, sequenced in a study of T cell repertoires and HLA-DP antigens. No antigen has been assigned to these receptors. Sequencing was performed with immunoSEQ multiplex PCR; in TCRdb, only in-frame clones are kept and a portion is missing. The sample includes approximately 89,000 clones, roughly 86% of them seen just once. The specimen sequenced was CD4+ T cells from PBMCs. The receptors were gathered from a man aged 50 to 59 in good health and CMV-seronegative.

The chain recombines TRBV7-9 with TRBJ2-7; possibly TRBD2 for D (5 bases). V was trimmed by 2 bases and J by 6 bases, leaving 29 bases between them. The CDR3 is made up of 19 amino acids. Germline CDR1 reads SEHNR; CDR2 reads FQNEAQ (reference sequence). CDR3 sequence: CASSLMGEVVSRLSVEQYF. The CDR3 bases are TGTGCCAGCAGCTTAATGGGAGAAGTGGTGAGCAGGTTATCGGTCGAGCAGTACTTC.

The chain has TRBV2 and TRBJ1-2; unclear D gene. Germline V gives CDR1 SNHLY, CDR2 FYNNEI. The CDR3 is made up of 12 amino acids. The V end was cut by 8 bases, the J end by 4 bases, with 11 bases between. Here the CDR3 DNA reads TGTGCCAGCGGGGAATTGGGCTATGGCTACACCTTC. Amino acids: CASGELGYGYTF.

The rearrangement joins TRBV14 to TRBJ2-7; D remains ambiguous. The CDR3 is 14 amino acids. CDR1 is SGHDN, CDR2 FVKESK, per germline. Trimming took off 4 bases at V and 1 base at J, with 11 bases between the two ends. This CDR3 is CASSPGDYSYEQYF. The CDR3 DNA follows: TGTGCCAGCAGCCCTGGGGATTATTCCTACGAGCAGTACTTC.

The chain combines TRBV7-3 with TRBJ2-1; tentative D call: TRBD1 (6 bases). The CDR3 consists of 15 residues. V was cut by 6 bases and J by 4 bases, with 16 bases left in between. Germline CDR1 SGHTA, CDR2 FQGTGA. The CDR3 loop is CASSTIPGQYNEQFF. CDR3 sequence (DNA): TGTGCCAGCAGTACAATTCCGGGACAATACAATGAGCAGTTCTTC.

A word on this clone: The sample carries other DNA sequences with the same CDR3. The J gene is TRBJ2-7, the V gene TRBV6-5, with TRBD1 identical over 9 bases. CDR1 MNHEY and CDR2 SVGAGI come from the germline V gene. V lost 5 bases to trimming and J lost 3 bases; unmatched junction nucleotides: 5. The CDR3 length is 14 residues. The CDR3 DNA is TGTGCCAGCAGTCACGGGGGACAGGGCTACGAGCAGTACTTC. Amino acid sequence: CASSHGGQGYEQYF.

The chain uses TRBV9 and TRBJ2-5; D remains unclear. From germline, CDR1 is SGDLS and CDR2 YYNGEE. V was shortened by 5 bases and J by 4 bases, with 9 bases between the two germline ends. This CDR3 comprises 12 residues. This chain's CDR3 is CASSSGPETQYF. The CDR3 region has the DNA TGTGCCAGCAGTTCCGGCCCAGAGACCCAGTACTTC.

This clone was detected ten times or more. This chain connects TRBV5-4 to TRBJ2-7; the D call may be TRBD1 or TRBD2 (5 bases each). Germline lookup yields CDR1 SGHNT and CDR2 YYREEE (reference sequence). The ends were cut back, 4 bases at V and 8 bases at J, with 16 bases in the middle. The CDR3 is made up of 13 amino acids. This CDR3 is CASSVFRSGQQYF. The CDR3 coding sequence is TGTGCCAGCAGCGTTTTCCGGTCGGGGCAGCAGTACTTC.